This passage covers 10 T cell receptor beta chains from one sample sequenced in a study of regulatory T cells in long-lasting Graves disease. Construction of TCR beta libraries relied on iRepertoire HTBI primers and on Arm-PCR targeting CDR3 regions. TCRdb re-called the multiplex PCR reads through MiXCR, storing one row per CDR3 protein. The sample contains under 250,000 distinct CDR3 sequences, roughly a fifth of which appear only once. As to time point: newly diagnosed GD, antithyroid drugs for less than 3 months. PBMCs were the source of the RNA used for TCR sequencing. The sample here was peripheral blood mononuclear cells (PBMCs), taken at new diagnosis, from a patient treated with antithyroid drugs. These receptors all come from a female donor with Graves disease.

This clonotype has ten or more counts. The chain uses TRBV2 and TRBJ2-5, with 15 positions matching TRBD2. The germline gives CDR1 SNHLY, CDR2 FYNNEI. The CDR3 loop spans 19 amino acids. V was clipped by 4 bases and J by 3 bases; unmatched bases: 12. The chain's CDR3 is CASSGGIGLAGGLEETQYF. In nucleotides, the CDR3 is TGTGCCAGCAGTGGAGGGATAGGACTAGCGGGGGGGCTGGAAGAGACCCAGTACTTC.

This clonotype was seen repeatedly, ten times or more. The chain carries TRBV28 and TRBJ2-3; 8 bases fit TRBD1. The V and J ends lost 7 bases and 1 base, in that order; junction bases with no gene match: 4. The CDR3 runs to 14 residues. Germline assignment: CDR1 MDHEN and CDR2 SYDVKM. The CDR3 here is CASTQTGGTDTQYF. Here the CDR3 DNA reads TGTGCCAGCACCCAGACAGGGGGCACAGATACGCAGTATTTT.

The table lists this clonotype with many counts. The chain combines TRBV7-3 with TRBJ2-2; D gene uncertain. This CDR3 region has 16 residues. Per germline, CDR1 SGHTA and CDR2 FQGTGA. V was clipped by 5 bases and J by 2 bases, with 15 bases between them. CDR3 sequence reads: CASSRGGSFNTGELFF. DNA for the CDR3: TGTGCCAGCAGCCGAGGCGGCAGCTTTAACACCGGGGAGCTGTTTTTT. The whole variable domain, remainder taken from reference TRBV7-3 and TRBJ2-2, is GAGVSQTPSNKVTEKGKYVELRCDPISGHTALYWYRQSLGQGPEFLIYFQGTGAADDSGLPNDRFFAVRPEGSVSTLKIQRTERGDSAVYLCASSRGGSFNTGELFFGEGSRLTVL.

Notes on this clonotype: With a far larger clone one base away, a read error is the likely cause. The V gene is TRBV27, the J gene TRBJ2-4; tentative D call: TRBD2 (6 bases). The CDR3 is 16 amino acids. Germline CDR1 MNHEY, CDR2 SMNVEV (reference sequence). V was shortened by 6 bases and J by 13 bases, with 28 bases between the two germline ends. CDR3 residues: CASSLSRDSGSHEQYF. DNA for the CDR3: TGTGCCAGCAGCCTAAGCCGGGACTCCGGGAGCCATGAGCAGTACTTC.

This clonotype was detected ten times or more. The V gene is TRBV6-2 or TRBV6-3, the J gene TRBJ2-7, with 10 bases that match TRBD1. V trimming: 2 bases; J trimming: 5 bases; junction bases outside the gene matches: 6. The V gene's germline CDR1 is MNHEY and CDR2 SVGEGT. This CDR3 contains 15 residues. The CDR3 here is CASSYQTGGIDEQYF. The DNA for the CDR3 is TGTGCCAGCAGTTACCAGACAGGGGGCATCGACGAGCAGTACTTC.

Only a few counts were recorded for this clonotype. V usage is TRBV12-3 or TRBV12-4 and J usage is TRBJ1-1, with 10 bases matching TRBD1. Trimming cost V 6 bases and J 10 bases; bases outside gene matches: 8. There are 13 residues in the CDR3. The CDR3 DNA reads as TGTGCCAGCAGCCGTCCGGGACAGGGGAGAGCTTTCTTT. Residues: CASSRPGQGRAFF.

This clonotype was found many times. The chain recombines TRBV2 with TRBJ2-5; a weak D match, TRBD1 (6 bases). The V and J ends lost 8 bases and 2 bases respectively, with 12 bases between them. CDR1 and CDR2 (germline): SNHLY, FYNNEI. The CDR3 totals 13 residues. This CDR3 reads CASDQDSQETQYF. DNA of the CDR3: TGTGCCAGCGACCAGGACAGTCAAGAGACCCAGTACTTC.

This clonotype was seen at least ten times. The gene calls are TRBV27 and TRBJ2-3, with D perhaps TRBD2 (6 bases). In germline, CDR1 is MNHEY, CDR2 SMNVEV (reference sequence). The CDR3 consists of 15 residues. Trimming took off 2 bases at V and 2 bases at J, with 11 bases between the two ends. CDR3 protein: CASSLVGLITDTQYF. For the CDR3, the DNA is TGTGCCAGCAGTTTAGTGGGACTGATCACAGATACGCAGTATTTT.

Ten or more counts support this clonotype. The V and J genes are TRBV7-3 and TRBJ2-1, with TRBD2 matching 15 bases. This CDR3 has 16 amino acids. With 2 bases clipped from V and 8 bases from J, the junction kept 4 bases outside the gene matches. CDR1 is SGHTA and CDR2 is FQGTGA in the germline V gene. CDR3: CASSLGLAGGLDEQFF. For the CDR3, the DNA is TGTGCCAGCAGCTTAGGACTAGCGGGGGGGTTAGATGAGCAGTTCTTC.

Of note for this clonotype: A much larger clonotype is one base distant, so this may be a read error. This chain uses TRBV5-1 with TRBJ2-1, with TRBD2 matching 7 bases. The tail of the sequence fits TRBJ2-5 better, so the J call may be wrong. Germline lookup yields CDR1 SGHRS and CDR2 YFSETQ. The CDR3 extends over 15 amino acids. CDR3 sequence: CASARLARPQETQYF. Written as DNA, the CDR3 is TGCGCCAGCGCCAGACTAGCCCGGCCCCAAGAGACCCAGTACTTC.